This T cell receptor beta chain came from a study of blood T cell repertoires in COVID-19. As for the study in general: Samples taken during acute and convalescent COVID-19 were collected in the United States, Italy and Spain. The analysed material was cDNA or gDNA that came from T cells, B-cell-depleted T cells, or PBMCs.

A note on this clone: The junction and the germline gene differ at one end; a read error may be behind it.

This table comes from immunoSEQ multiplex PCR, and its TCRdb copy is limited to in-frame clones, with some not included. Among around 50,000 clones listed, 88% were seen once. The CDR3 is 15 residues long. Germline V lookup: CDR1 SGHRS, CDR2 YFSETQ. This clonotype originated in a man between 45 and 60 years old with active COVID-19. The V and J genes are TRBV5-1 and TRBJ1-2, with D maybe TRBD1 (5 bases). Sequencing was done on a sample of peripheral blood. The CDR3 sequence: CASSLDPSTPGRYTF. CDR3 sequence (DNA): TGCGCCAGCAGCTTGGACCCCAGTACTCCAGGGCGTTACACTTTC.